Listed below are T cell receptor beta chains from one sample, sequenced in a study of shared T cell receptors in the human thymus. Repertoires were generated with immunoSEQ multiplex PCR, while TCRdb's copy carries only in-frame clones and drops some. The repertoire consists of hundreds of thousands of clones, with over 75% occurring once and the leading ten covering over 0.008%. This same sample was also taken into another study, of human thymus T cells.

The sequenced sample consisted of thymocytes. Receptors originate from a girl in the first two years of life with a congenital heart defect. CDR3s include the opening cysteine and the closing phenylalanine or tryptophan. D genes are given only for firm matches. Clone size, where shown, is once, few, many, or a class for clones that have expanded.

>TRBV4-1|.|TRBJ2-1|TRBD1
TGCGCCAGCAGCCTTTGGGGAATACAGGGGAGACTCTCCAATGAGCAGTTCTTC
CASSLWGIQGRLSNEQFF
>TRBV5-1|.|TRBJ1-4|TRBD1
TGCGCCAGCAGCTGGTGGGGCGCCGGGACAGGGAATGAAAAACTGTTTTTT
CASSWWGAGTGNEKLFF
>TRBV11-2|.|TRBJ2-1|.
TGTGCCAGCAGCTTCCCAAGGGGCAGAAACAATGAGCAGTTCTTC
CASSFPRGRNNEQFF
>TRBV5-1|.|TRBJ1-1|TRBD1
TGCGCCAGCAGCTTGGGGGACAGGGGGCCTGAAGCTTTCTTT
CASSLGDRGPEAFF
>TRBV6-6|.|TRBJ1-6|.
TGTGCCAGCAAAAACGGGGTCGCAGTTAATTCACCCCTCCACTTT
CASKNGVAVNSPLHF
>TRBV12-5|.|TRBJ2-5|TRBD1
TGTGCTAGTGGTCCCACCGGGACAGGACAAGAGACCCAGTACTTC
CASGPTGTGQETQYF
>TRBV5-1|few|TRBJ1-1|.
TGCGCCAGCAGCTTGAGGGCGGGGGCCCGAAAAGCTTTCTTT
CASSLRAGARKAFF
>TRBV7-3|.|TRBJ1-1|.
TGTGCCAGCAGCTCCATCGGCTTCCAGGGGAACACTGAAGCTTTCTTT
CASSSIGFQGNTEAFF
>TRBV28|.|TRBJ1-6|.
TGTGCCAGCAGTGATGGGACTGTAGCATATAATTCACCCCTCCACTTT
CASSDGTVAYNSPLHF
>TRBV7-9|once|TRBJ1-2|.
TGTGCCAGCAGCTTAGGGGGGGGGACATTCTATGGCTACACCTTC
CASSLGGGTFYGYTF
>TRBV5-1|.|TRBJ1-2|.
TGCGCCAGCAGCACCCGACACAACACTAACTATGGCTACACCTTC
CASSTRHNTNYGYTF
>TRBV6-6|once|TRBJ2-5|TRBD1
TGTGCCAGCAGTTACCCACAGGGGCAAGAGACCCAGTACTTC
CASSYPQGQETQYF
>TRBV5-8|.|TRBJ2-6|TRBD1
TGTGCCAGCAGCTTGGAGGGCCACCGGGACAGGGGCTCTGGGGCCAACGTCCTGACTTTC
CASSLEGHRDRGSGANVLTF
>TRBV4-1|.|TRBJ1-5|.
TGCGCCAGCAGCCAAGATCGTTCAGATAATCAGCCCCAGCATTTT
CASSQDRSDNQPQHF
>TRBV27|.|TRBJ2-7|.
TGTGCCAGCGGGCGGGGGCGATCCTACGAGCAGTACTTC
CASGRGRSYEQYF
>TRBV29-1|once|TRBJ2-1|.
TGCAGCGTTGAAGATCTGCAGGATAACTCCTACAATGAGCAGTTCTTC
CSVEDLQDNSYNEQFF
>TRBV7-8|.|TRBJ2-3|.
TGTGCCAGCCTACTGGCGGGGCCAACAGATACGCAGTATTTT
CASLLAGPTDTQYF
>TRBV9|once|TRBJ2-5|TRBD2
TGTGCCAGCAGCGTACTAGCGGGGGCCCACCAAGAGACCCAGTACTTC
CASSVLAGAHQETQYF
>TRBV13|.|TRBJ2-2|TRBD2
TGTGCCAGCAGCCACCGGGGGGGGGCCACCGGGGAGCTGTTTTTT
CASSHRGGATGELFF
>TRBV29-1|.|TRBJ1-2|.
TGCAGCGTTGCGCCTGGGGCCCGGCACTATGGCTACACCTTC
CSVAPGARHYGYTF
>TRBV7-2|.|TRBJ2-6|.
TGTGCCAGCAGCTTAATGCGACATACGTCTGGGGCCAACGTCCTGACTTTC
CASSLMRHTSGANVLTF
>TRBV2|few|TRBJ1-2|.
TGTGCCAGCAGTGAAATGATTCCACAGGTTTACTATGGCTACACCTTC
CASSEMIPQVYYGYTF
>TRBV7-2|.|TRBJ1-2|.
TGTGCCAGCGACCGCAACGGAGGGGAAGGAGGTGATTGCTACACCTTC
CASDRNGGEGGDCYTF
>TRBV7-2|few|TRBJ2-3|.
TGTGCCAGCAGAATATCGGACAGCTTCACAGATACGCAGTATTTT
CASRISDSFTDTQYF
>TRBV5-4|once|TRBJ1-2|.
TGTGCCAGCAGCTTGTACGGAGACTACTATGGCTACACCTTC
CASSLYGDYYGYTF
>TRBV13|.|TRBJ2-1|.
TGTGCCAGCACTAGTCCCAATGAGCAGTTCTTC
CASTSPNEQFF
>TRBV5-1|.|TRBJ1-4|.
TGCGCCAGCAGCTTCGTAACGACAGCCTTTAATGAAAAACTGTTTTTT
CASSFVTTAFNEKLFF
>TRBV30|.|TRBJ1-1|.
TGTGCCTGGACCCTACAGGTGATGAACACTGAAGCTTTCTTT
CAWTLQVMNTEAFF
>TRBV19|.|TRBJ1-1|.
TGTGCCAGTAGCGGGAATCGGGGCACTGAAGCTTTCTTT
CASSGNRGTEAFF
>TRBV4-1|.|TRBJ2-2|.
TGCGCCAGCAGCCCCAAGAGGGTTGGGAACACCGGGGAGCTGTTTTTT
CASSPKRVGNTGELFF
>TRBV9|.|TRBJ1-4|TRBD1
TGTGCCAGCAGCAATAACAGGGGGCTTACGAACCAACTGTTTTTT
CASSNNRGLTNQLFF
>TRBV7-6|.|TRBJ2-2|TRBD1
TGTGCCAGCAGCTTAGACGGACAGGGGAAGCTGGTGGGCACCGGGGAGCTGTTTTTT
CASSLDGQGKLVGTGELFF
>TRBV7-9|once|TRBJ2-7|.
TGTGCCAGCAGCTTAGTTGAAGGGGAGGTCCCCGGGGAGCAGTACTTC
CASSLVEGEVPGEQYF
>TRBV6-5|.|TRBJ1-1|TRBD1
TGTGCCAGCAGTAGGTCGGACAGGGTACTTACTGAAGCTTTCTTT
CASSRSDRVLTEAFF
>TRBV4-3|.|TRBJ2-2|.
TGCGCCAGCAGCCCCTCCGCTCAGGGTGGCACCGGGGAGCTGTTTTTT
CASSPSAQGGTGELFF
>TRBV4-1|.|TRBJ2-7|TRBD1
TGCGCCAGCAGCCAAGAGACAGGGTGGATTGCCTACGAGCAGTACTTC
CASSQETGWIAYEQYF
>TRBV29-1|.|TRBJ1-1|TRBD1
TGCACCAATCGACAGGGGGTCTCATCTGAAGCTTTCTTT
CTNRQGVSSEAFF
>TRBV5-6|.|TRBJ1-1|TRBD1
TGTGCCAGCAGCGAGACAGGGGTTTACGGGGACACTGAAGCTTTCTTT
CASSETGVYGDTEAFF
>TRBV6-1|.|TRBJ1-2|.
TGTGCCAGCAGTGAAGCTATCCCCCAAGGGGGGGATAGCGGCTACACCTTC
CASSEAIPQGGDSGYTF
>TRBV4-1|.|TRBJ2-2|TRBD2
TGCGCCAGCAGCCAAGATGTGCGACTAGCGGGGCTTGGCGGGGAGCTGTTTTTT
CASSQDVRLAGLGGELFF
>TRBV5-4|.|TRBJ1-1|TRBD1
TGTGCCAGCAGCTTGCTGCGCCAGGGGGACACTGAAGCTTTCTTT
CASSLLRQGDTEAFF
>TRBV14|few|TRBJ2-6|.
TGTGCCAGCAGCCAATACAGGAGGGCTGGGGCCAACGTCCTGACTTTC
CASSQYRRAGANVLTF
>TRBV28|.|TRBJ1-1|TRBD1
TGTGCCAGCAGCCCTCAGGGGGCGCGAGCTTTCTTT
CASSPQGARAFF
>TRBV27|.|TRBJ1-4|TRBD1
TGTGCCAGCAGAGGACAGGGGGCAACTAATGAAAAACTGTTTTTT
CASRGQGATNEKLFF
>TRBV23-1|few|TRBJ2-7|TRBD1
TGCGCCAGCAGTCAATGGTCACGTCGACAGGGGCACTCCTACGAGCAGTACTTC
CASSQWSRRQGHSYEQYF
>TRBV6-5|.|TRBJ1-5|TRBD1
TGTGCCAGCAGTGGCCCAGGACAGGGGCTGAGGCCCCAGCATTTT
CASSGPGQGLRPQHF
>TRBV27|.|TRBJ2-1|TRBD1
TGTGCCAGCAGTCTACAGGGACAGGGTTTCCACAATGAGCAGTTCTTC
CASSLQGQGFHNEQFF
>TRBV9|.|TRBJ2-3|.
TGTGCCAGCAGCGGCGACACAGATACGCAGTATTTT
CASSGDTDTQYF
>TRBV7-5|.|TRBJ2-3|.
TGTGCCAGAAGCCCGGGGGGACAGGGTGGGGGTACGCAGTATTTT
CARSPGGQGGGTQYF
>TRBV13|.|TRBJ1-2|TRBD1
TGTGCCAGCAGCTTAGGGACAGGGGGTACGAGCTACACCTTC
CASSLGTGGTSYTF